Below, 7 T cell receptor beta chains from the same sample are listed, as sequenced in a study of cytomegalovirus exposure and HLA in healthy donors. The PCR contained 60 Vbeta and 13 Jbeta primers. Clones were read by immunoSEQ multiplex PCR, and TCRdb kept only the in-frame ones, dropping some. Seen here are more than 150,000 clones, more than 75% observed once, and the top ten hold roughly 0.2%. Sequencing used PBMCs. These TCRs come from a girl under three years old in good health and CMV-seronegative.

In this sample, this clone turned up once. This sequence joins TRBV14 and TRBJ1-2, with 10 nucleotides matching TRBD1. This CDR3 contains 14 residues. V gave up 4 bases and J gave up 4 bases; unmatched junction bases: 3. Germline V gene sequence: CDR1 SGHDN, CDR2 FVKESK. Written as DNA, the CDR3 is TGTGCCAGCAGCCGAGGACAGGGGGGCTATGGCTACACCTTC. It yields the protein CASSRGQGGYGYTF.

CDR3 loop: CASSRGGGNYGYTF. The CDR3 DNA reads as TGTGCCAGCAGTAGAGGCGGGGGAAACTATGGCTACACCTTC. The chain is built from TRBV27 and TRBJ1-2, with a weak D call TRBD1 (5 bases). V gave up 5 bases and J gave up 2 bases, with 12 bases separating them. Germline values: CDR1 MNHEY, CDR2 SMNVEV (reference sequence). This CDR3 region has 14 residues.

Comments on this clone: Other DNA sequences from this sample encode an identical CDR3 as well. The chain employs TRBV2 and TRBJ2-7; 9 positions agree with TRBD1. This CDR3 spans 12 amino acids. Trimming cost V 1 base and J 13 bases; bases outside gene matches: 5. CDR1 is SNHLY, CDR2 FYNNEI, per germline. CDR3 nucleotide sequence: TGTGCCAGCAGTGAAGTGGGGACAGGGCAATACTTC. Amino acid sequence: CASSEVGTGQYF.

This clone came up a few times. V usage is TRBV10-2 and J usage is TRBJ2-7; 8 bases align to TRBD1. Germline V lookup: CDR1 WSHSY, CDR2 SAAADI. J was trimmed by 1 base and V by 2 bases; bases with no gene match: 7. The CDR3 is made up of 16 amino acids. The CDR3: CASSEPDRGLSYEQYF. Written as DNA, the CDR3 is TGCGCCAGCAGTGAGCCCGACAGGGGTCTTTCCTACGAGCAGTACTTC.

V and J are TRBV9 and TRBJ1-3, with D possibly TRBD1 on 5 matching bases. Trimming cost V 6 bases and J 1 base, with 11 bases left between them. CDR3 size: 14 residues. Germline loops: CDR1 SGDLS, CDR2 YYNGEE. The CDR3 bases are TGTGCCAGCAACCCTGACAGTTCTGGAAACACCATATATTTT. Translation: CASNPDSSGNTIYF.

This sequence joins TRBV7-8 and TRBJ2-5; a possible D gene is TRBD2 (6 bases). Germline loops: CDR1 SGHVS, CDR2 FQNEAQ. This CDR3 contains 15 residues. Trimming removed 0 bases at V and 1 base at J, with 9 bases between. CDR3 region: CASSLAGGTQETQYF. The CDR3 nucleotides read TGTGCCAGCAGCTTAGCGGGAGGCACCCAAGAGACCCAGTACTTC.

V is TRBV19 and J is TRBJ1-5; D is perhaps TRBD1 (5 bases). The CDR3 has 17 residues. Trimming removed 3 bases at V and 4 bases at J, with 19 bases between. Germline V gene lookup returns CDR1 LNHDA and CDR2 SQIVND (reference sequence). CDR3 amino acids: CASSIGRFGRGNQPQHF. The CDR3 nucleotides are TGTGCCAGTAGTATCGGTCGGTTTGGCCGGGGGAATCAGCCCCAGCATTTT.